This entry is about one TCR beta chain. Produced via immunoSEQ multiplex PCR; TCRdb's table is partial and in-frame only. The sample contains approximately 210,000 clones, around four fifths of which appear only once. The sample is drawn from a study of blood T cell repertoires in COVID-19. Study-level information: PBMCs, B-cell-depleted T cells, or T cells were the source of the cDNA or gDNA that made up the material.

The CDR3 extends over 14 amino acids. V shed 3 bases and J shed 3 bases, with 6 bases lying between them. Germline loops: CDR1 SGHAT, CDR2 FQDESV (reference sequence). The specimen was peripheral blood. The receptor was isolated from a woman older than 75 with COVID-19, enrolled during active disease. The V and J genes are TRBV11-1 and TRBJ1-6, with unresolved D. The CDR3 DNA follows: TGTGCCAGCAGCTTGGTCAGCTATAATTCACCCCTCCACTTT. Its translation is CASSLVSYNSPLHF. Combining the CDR3 with reference TRBV11-1 and TRBJ1-6 gives the whole variable domain EAEVAQSPRYKITEKSQAVAFWCDPISGHATLYWYRQILGQGPELLVQFQDESVVDDSQLPKDRFSAERLKGVDSTLKIQPAELGDSAMYLCASSLVSYNSPLHFGNGTRLTVT.